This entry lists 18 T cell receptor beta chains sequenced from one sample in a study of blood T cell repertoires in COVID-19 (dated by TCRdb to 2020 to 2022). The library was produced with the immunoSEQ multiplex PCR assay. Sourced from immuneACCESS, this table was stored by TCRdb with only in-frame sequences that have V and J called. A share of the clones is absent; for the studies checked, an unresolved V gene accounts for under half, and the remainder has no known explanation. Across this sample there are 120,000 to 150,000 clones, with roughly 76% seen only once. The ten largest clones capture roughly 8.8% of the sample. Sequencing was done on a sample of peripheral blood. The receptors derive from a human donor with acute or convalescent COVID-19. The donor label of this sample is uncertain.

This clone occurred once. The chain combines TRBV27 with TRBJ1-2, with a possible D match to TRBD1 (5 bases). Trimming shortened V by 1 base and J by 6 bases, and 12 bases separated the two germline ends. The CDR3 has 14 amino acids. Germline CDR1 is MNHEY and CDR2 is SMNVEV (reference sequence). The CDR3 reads CASSLLAGMNGYTF. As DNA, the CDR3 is TGTGCCAGCAGTTTATTAGCAGGGATGAATGGCTACACCTTC.

The CDR3 protein is CAISESNGQGAYNQPQHF. The CDR3 DNA is TGTGCCATCAGTGAGTCGAATGGACAGGGGGCGTATAATCAGCCCCAGCATTTT. The chain carries TRBV10-3 and TRBJ1-5; 11 nucleotides align to TRBD1. The CDR3 has 18 residues. Germline CDR1 is ENHRY and CDR2 is SYGVKD. Trimming took 0 bases from V and 4 from J; bases not matched to a gene: 8.

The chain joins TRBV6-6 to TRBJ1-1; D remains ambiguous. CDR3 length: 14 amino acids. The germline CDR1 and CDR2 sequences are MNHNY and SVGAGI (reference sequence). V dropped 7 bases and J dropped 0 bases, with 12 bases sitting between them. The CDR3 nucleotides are TGTGCCAGCATAGTTTCCCCGGTGAACACTGAAGCTTTCTTT. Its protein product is CASIVSPVNTEAFF.

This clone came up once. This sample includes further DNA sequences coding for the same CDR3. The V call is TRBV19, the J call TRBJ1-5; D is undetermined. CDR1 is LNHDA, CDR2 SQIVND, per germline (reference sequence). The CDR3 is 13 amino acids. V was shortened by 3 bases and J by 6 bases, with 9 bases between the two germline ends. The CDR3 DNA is TGTGCCAGTAGTATTGGAGGGTCTCAGCCCCAGCATTTT. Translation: CASSIGGSQPQHF.

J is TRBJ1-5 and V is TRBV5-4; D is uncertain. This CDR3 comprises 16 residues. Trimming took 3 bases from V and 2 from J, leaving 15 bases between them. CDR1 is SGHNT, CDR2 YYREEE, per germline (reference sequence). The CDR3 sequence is CASSYIGAGGNQPQHF. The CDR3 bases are TGTGCCAGCAGCTATATCGGAGCGGGAGGCAATCAGCCCCAGCATTTT.

The CDR3 coding sequence is TGTGCCAGCAGCTTGGAAGCTCACAGCTCCTACAATGAGCAGTTCTTC. Translating it yields CASSLEAHSSYNEQFF. V and J are TRBV5-8 and TRBJ2-1; D call uncertain. Trimming left V 0 bases short and J 0 bases short, with 10 bases between. The CDR3 length is 16 residues. From germline, CDR1 is SGHTS and CDR2 YDEGEE.

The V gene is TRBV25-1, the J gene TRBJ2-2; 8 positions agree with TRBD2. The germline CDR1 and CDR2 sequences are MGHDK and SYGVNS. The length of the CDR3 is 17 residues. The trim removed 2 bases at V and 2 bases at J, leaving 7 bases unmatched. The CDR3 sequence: CASSERSSGTNTGELFF. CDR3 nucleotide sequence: TGTGCCAGCAGTGAACGAAGTAGCGGGACTAACACCGGGGAGCTGTTTTTT.

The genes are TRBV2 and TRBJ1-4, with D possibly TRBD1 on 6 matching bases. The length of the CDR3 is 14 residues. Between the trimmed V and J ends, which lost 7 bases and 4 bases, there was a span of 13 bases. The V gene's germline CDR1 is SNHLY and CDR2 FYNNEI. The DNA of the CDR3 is TGTGCCAGCATTCTGGACAGCTTTAATGAAAAACTGTTTTTT. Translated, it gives CASILDSFNEKLFF.

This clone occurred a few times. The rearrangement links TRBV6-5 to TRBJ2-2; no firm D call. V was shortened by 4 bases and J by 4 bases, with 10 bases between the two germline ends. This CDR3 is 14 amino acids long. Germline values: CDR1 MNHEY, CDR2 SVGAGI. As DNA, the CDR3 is TGTGCCAGCAGTTGGAGCGTAGGCACCGGGGAGCTGTTTTTT. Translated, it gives CASSWSVGTGELFF.

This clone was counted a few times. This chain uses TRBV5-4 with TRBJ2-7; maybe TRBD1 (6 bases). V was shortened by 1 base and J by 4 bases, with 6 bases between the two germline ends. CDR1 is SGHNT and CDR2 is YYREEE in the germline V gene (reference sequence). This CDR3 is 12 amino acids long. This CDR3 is CASSLTGYEQYF. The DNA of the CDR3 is TGTGCCAGCAGCTTGACAGGGTACGAGCAGTACTTC. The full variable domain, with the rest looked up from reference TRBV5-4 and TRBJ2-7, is ETGVTQSPTHLIKTRGQQVTLRCSSQSGHNTVSWYQQALGQGPQFIFQYYREEENGRGNFPPRFSGLQFPNYSSELNVNALELDDSALYLCASSLTGYEQYFGPGTRLTVT.

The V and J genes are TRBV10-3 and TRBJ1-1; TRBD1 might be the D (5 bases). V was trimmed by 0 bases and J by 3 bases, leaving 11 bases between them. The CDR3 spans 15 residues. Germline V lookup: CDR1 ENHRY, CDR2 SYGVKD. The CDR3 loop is CAISESGPGYTEAFF. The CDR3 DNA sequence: TGTGCCATCAGTGAGTCTGGGCCAGGGTACACTGAAGCTTTCTTT.

CDR3 DNA sequence: TGTGCCAGCAGCCAATCGGACTACCGCTACGAGCAGTACTTC. Translating gives CASSQSDYRYEQYF. V and J are TRBV4-2 and TRBJ2-7; D is perhaps TRBD2 (6 bases). This CDR3 region has 14 residues. Germline V gene sequence: CDR1 LGHNA, CDR2 YNFKEQ. V shed 2 bases and J shed 3 bases, with 11 bases lying between them.

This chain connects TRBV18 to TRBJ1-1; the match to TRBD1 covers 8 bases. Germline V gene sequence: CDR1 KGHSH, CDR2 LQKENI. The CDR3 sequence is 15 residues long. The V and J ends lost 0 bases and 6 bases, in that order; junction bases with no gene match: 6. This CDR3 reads CASSPPSGGNAEAFF. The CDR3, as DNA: TGTGCCAGCTCACCACCCTCAGGGGGCAACGCTGAAGCTTTCTTT. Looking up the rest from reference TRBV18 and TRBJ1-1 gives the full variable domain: NAGVMQNPRHLVRRRGQEARLRCSPMKGHSHVYWYRQLPEEGLKFMVYLQKENIIDESGMPKERFSAEFPKEGPSILRIQQVVRGDSAAYFCASSPPSGGNAEAFFGQGTRLTVV.

Here the CDR3 reads CAWSMSDYYGYTF. CDR3 in DNA: TGTGCCTGGAGTATGTCCGACTACTATGGCTACACCTTC. The chain combines TRBV30 with TRBJ1-2; no clear D. V lost 2 bases and J 3 bases, leaving 10 bases between the germline ends. Germline CDR1 reads GTSNPN; CDR2 reads SVGIG (reference sequence). The CDR3 is made up of 13 amino acids.

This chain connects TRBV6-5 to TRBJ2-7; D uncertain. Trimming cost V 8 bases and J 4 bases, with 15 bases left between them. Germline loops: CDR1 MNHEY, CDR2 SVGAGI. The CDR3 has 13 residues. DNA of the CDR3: TGTGCCAGCGAGGAGAACATCGGATACGAGCAGTACTTC. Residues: CASEENIGYEQYF.

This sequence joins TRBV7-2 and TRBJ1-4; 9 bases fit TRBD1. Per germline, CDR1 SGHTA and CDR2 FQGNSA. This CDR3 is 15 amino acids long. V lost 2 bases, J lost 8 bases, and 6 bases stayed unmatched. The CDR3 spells CASSLRGQGGEKLFF. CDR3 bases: TGTGCCAGCAGCTTAAGGGGACAGGGTGGCGAAAAACTGTTTTTT.

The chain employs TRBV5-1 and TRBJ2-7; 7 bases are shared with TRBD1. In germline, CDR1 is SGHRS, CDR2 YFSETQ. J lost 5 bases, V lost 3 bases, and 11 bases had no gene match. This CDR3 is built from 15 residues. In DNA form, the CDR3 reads TGCGCCAGCAGCTGGATAAAACAGGGGTCCAACGAGCAGTACGTC. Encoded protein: CASSWIKQGSNEQYV.

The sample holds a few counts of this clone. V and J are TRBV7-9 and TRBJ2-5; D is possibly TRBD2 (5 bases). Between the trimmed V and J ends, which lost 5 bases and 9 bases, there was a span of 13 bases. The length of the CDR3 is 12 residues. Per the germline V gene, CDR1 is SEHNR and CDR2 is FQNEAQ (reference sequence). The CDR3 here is CASSPNGAAQYF. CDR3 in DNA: TGTGCCAGCAGCCCAAACGGAGCGGCCCAGTACTTC.